This T cell receptor beta chain was profiled in a study of blood T cell repertoires in COVID-19 (dated by TCRdb to the early 2020s). Looking at the study overall: Samples covering the acute and convalescent phases of COVID-19 were provided by collaborators in the United States, Italy and Spain. The prospective study material was composed of cDNA or gDNA derived from T cells, B-cell-depleted T cells, or PBMCs. Deeply sampled blood TCRbeta repertoires from subjects exposed to, actively infected with, or recovered from COVID-19 were included in the dataset. The repertoires were released in a freely available public database meant as a resource for research on the immune response to SARS-CoV-2. The samples were drawn from two sources: the first 160 participants of the ongoing ImmuneRACE study, and 1,200 or so subjects contributed by 6 global collaborators. Nearly every sample came with metadata listing a de-identified subject ID, COVID-19 status, age in years and sex. Where available, HLA class I and class II types were taken from metadata supplied by the sample provider and were not determined by assay-based typing. General findings and caveats noted by the study authors: The amount of clinical and demographic metadata varied by source and participant and was provided uncurated.

Regarding this clone: Which antigen it targets is not known. Per-base quality was not reported, and no clone a single base away is much larger than it.

V is pruned by 7 bases and J by 4 bases, leaving 6 bases of the junction without a gene match. Reading the germline V gene gives CDR1 MDHEN and CDR2 SYDVKM. The CDR3 spans 15 residues, from the cysteine through the phenylalanine. Just CDR3 DNA is preserved here, 45 bases in frame from base 1. In the prospective study, participants were roughly 18 to 100 years old, resided in approximately 22 geographic areas of the United States, and were enrolled through a virtual design. To assign participants to cohorts, the prospective study relied on clinical history that participants themselves reported in a screening survey and a study questionnaire. Recovered participants in ImmuneRACE Cohort 3 were defined as having two consecutive negative NP/OP PCR tests, clearance from a healthcare professional, or resolution of symptoms. In the prospective study, mobile phlebotomists collected whole blood, serum and a nasopharyngeal or oropharyngeal swab from each participant. Additional blood draws and questionnaires over an approximately 2-month period could optionally be provided by prospective study participants. Before DNA extraction, prospective study blood samples were shipped either frozen or at room temperature.

The immunoSEQ Assay, a bias-controlled multiplex PCR, was used to amplify TCRbeta CDR3 regions from genomic DNA. The published analysis was carried out like this. Within the assay, amplification of reference gene primers was used to estimate how many nucleated cells each sample contained. Sequence reads were collapsed and filtered to measure the absolute abundance of every unique TCRbeta CDR3 rearrangement. For each sample, productive Simpson clonality was calculated by taking the square root of Simpson's diversity index across productive rearrangements. As stored in TCRdb, this immuneACCESS dataset retains in-frame rearrangements with V and J assigned. A fraction of the clones does not appear; measured against another copy, unresolved V genes explain less than half of the discrepancy, and the remainder lacks a known reason. The V and J calls and clone size come from that table; D and trimming were worked out from the DNA. This sample lists around 260,000 clones; approximately 83% were detected once. In total, the top ten clones hold around 4.5% of the sample.

Sample: PBMCs or T cells enriched from blood (not recorded which). This sequence was found in a woman aged 30 to 39 who had recovered from COVID-19. This chain joins TRBV28 to TRBJ2-5; 13 nucleotides in the junction match TRBD2. The nucleotide sequence is TGTGCCAGCACCCTGGGACTAGCGGGAACAGAGACCCAGTACTTC. Translated, this is CASTLGLAGTETQYF.